This T cell receptor (beta chain) was retrieved from a study of OX40 agonist ivuxolimab in advanced cancers. The CDR3 consists of 16 residues. The germline CDR1 and CDR2 sequences are SGHVS and FNYEAQ. V was cut by 1 base and J by 5 bases, with 17 bases left in between. The data were produced by immunoSEQ multiplex PCR, yet TCRdb's version contains in-frame clones alone and is incomplete. This sample has about 63,000 clones; around 80% occur once, and the top ten carry around 1%. J is TRBJ1-2 and V is TRBV7-6; D is ambiguous. This sample comprised CD4+ or CD8+ T cells sorted from blood, obtained in a trial of the OX40 agonist ivuxolimab. This TCR derives from an adult with an advanced solid tumor such as melanoma, head and neck, liver or kidney cancer. The CDR3 bases are TGTGCCAGCAGCTTAGGGTCTGCCTCGGGTGGGTATGGCTACACCTTC. This gives the protein CASSLGSASGGYGYTF.